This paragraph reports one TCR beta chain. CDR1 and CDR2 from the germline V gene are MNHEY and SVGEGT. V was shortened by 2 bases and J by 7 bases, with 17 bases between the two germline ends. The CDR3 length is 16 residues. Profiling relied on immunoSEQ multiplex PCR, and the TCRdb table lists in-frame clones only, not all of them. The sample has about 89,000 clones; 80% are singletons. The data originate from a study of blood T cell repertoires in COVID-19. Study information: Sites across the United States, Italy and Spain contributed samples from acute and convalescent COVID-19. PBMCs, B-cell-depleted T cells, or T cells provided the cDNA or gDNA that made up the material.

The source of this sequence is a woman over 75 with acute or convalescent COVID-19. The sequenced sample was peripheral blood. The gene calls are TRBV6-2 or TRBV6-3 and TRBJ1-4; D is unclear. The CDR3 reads CASSYPVGSGVEKLFF. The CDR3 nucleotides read TGTGCCAGCAGTTACCCCGTGGGGAGCGGAGTTGAAAAACTGTTTTTT.